This TCR beta chain stems from a study of beta chain features in type 1 diabetes. For the study at large: Patients did not differ from healthy donors in age, gender or cell yield. Whole-study results and caveats: More deletions and fewer insertions at VDJ junctions were found in patients with type 1 diabetes.

Reverse transcription of all isolated RNA meant that expressed TCRB transcripts were sequenced. Profiled with immunoSEQ multiplex PCR; TCRdb holds only in-frame clones, not every one. In the table there are 150,000 or so clones, nearly 9.5% of which are singletons. Germline values: CDR1 SGHVS, CDR2 FQNEAQ. The CDR3 has 17 amino acids. With V trimmed by 5 bases and J by 4 bases, 14 bases remained unmatched. As to this clone: Antigen: not known.

Donors underwent one heparinised blood draw, 100 to 150 mL on average. Sorting with CD45RO/CCR7/CD25/CD127/CD95/CD27 yielded naive, central memory, regulatory and stem-like memory CD4+ cells. This sequence originates from a young man in good health. This rearrangement joins TRBV7-8 to TRBJ2-5, with 9 nucleotides matching TRBD2. The sample comprised central memory CD4+ T cells from blood. The CDR3 reads CASSVIPSAGGRETQYF. The CDR3 region has the DNA TGTGCCAGCAGCGTTATTCCCTCCGCGGGGGGGCGAGAGACCCAGTACTTC.